A single sample is the source of the 21 T cell receptor beta chains below, sequenced in a study of T cell changes during pregnancy in multiple sclerosis. TCRdb's table, derived via immunoSEQ multiplex PCR, lists solely in-frame clones and lacks some. Of tens of thousands of clones in the sample, more than 85% were seen once. Specimen: CD4+ T cells from peripheral blood mononuclear cells, collected in the third trimester of pregnancy. The receptors shown here come from a female donor with multiple sclerosis, enrolled in a pregnancy study.

V gene TRBV2 combines with J gene TRBJ1-1; D remains ambiguous. V was cut by 2 bases and J by 1 base, with 14 bases left in between. The length of the CDR3 is 16 residues. The germline CDR1 and CDR2 sequences are SNHLY and FYNNEI. The CDR3, as DNA: TGTGCCAGCAGTGAACGGGATCCCCGGGGGAACACTGAAGCTTTCTTT. It yields the protein CASSERDPRGNTEAFF.

The chain combines TRBV5-1 with TRBJ1-1, with 9 nucleotides matching TRBD1. Germline CDR1 is SGHRS and CDR2 is YFSETQ. Trimming removed 4 bases from V and 5 bases from J; junction bases left unmatched: 3. The CDR3 sequence is 13 residues long. In nucleotides, the CDR3 is TGCGCCAGCAGCGCGGACAGGGGAACTGAAGCTTTCTTT. Protein: CASSADRGTEAFF.

The chain carries TRBV6-1 and TRBJ2-7, with D perhaps matching TRBD2 (5 bases). CDR3 size: 13 residues. Trimming removed 4 bases from V and 7 bases from J, with 14 bases in between. CDR1 MNHNS and CDR2 SASEGT come from the germline V gene. The chain's CDR3 is CASSGGSTKEQYF. Written as DNA, the CDR3 is TGTGCCAGCAGTGGAGGGAGTACGAAAGAGCAGTACTTC.

The rearrangement links TRBV2 to TRBJ2-1, with TRBD1 identical over 9 bases. This CDR3 region has 14 residues. V was pared by 6 bases and J by 6 bases, with 6 bases of the junction left unmatched. Germline CDR1 reads SNHLY; CDR2 reads FYNNEI. In DNA, the CDR3 is TGTGCCAGCAGCTGGGACAGGGCTAGCAATGAGCAGTTCTTC. As protein: CASSWDRASNEQFF.

The chain has TRBV4-2 and TRBJ1-2; 9 nucleotides agree with TRBD1. Trimming cost V 0 bases and J 8 bases; bases outside gene matches: 10. This CDR3 is 16 amino acids long. Germline V gene lookup returns CDR1 LGHNA and CDR2 YNFKEQ. CDR3 bases: TGTGCCAGCAGCCAAGAAGGGACAGGGCCGGGGGAAGGCTACACCTTC. It specifies CASSQEGTGPGEGYTF.

The chain is built from TRBV19 and TRBJ1-5; D not certain. The V gene lost 3 bases and the J gene lost 0 bases, with 9 bases spanning the gap. There are 15 residues in the CDR3. Germline lookup yields CDR1 LNHDA and CDR2 SQIVND (reference sequence). This CDR3 is CASSMTTDSNQPQHF. CDR3 coding DNA: TGTGCCAGTAGTATGACCACAGATAGCAATCAGCCCCAGCATTTT.

The V call is TRBV29-1, the J call TRBJ2-7; D not certain. Germline-derived CDR1 and CDR2 are SQVTM and ANQGSEA. The V end lost 1 base, the J end lost 7 bases, and 11 bases lay between the germline ends. The CDR3 is 12 residues long. DNA for the CDR3: TGCAGCGTTGAAGTTCTTACAGAGGAGCAGTACTTC. The encoded protein is CSVEVLTEEQYF.

This sequence joins TRBV15 and TRBJ2-5, with D unclear. V dropped 2 bases and J dropped 5 bases, with 9 bases sitting between them. The CDR3 contains 13 residues. Germline V gives CDR1 LNHNV, CDR2 YYDKDF (reference sequence). The CDR3 reads CATSRQRRETQYF. The CDR3 DNA is TGTGCCACCAGCAGACAGAGGCGGGAGACCCAGTACTTC.

The chain uses TRBV2 and TRBJ1-3; 7 bases are shared with TRBD1. This CDR3 comprises 20 residues. Trimming removed 4 bases from V and 0 bases from J; junction bases left unmatched: 18. CDR1 and CDR2 (germline): SNHLY, FYNNEI. The CDR3 DNA sequence: TGTGCCAGCAGTGTTAGTGTCAGCCGAGACAGGGCCAACTCTGGAAACACCATATATTTT. It encodes CASSVSVSRDRANSGNTIYF. Combining the CDR3 with reference TRBV2 and TRBJ1-3 gives the whole variable domain EPEVTQTPSHQVTQMGQEVILRCVPISNHLYFYWYRQILGQKVEFLVSFYNNEISEKSEIFDDQFSVERPDGSNFTLKIRSTKLEDSAMYFCASSVSVSRDRANSGNTIYFGEGSWLTVV.

This sequence joins TRBV6-4 and TRBJ2-3, with D maybe TRBD1 (6 bases). Deletions cut 3 bases from V and 5 bases from J, with 15 bases between. The CDR3 spans 15 residues. Germline CDR1 reads MRHNA; CDR2 reads SNTAGT. In DNA form, the CDR3 reads TGTGCCAGCAGTGAAGGCCAGGGGTTGCTAGATACGCAGTATTTT. Protein: CASSEGQGLLDTQYF.

The chain joins TRBV7-9 to TRBJ1-1; tentative D call: TRBD1 (5 bases). Germline values: CDR1 SEHNR, CDR2 FQNEAQ (reference sequence). V gave up 6 bases and J gave up 1 base, with 15 bases separating them. The CDR3 extends over 15 amino acids. In nucleotides, the CDR3 is TGTGCCAGCAGTCCCTTCCCGACAGCGAACACTGAAGCTTTCTTT. Protein: CASSPFPTANTEAFF. The variable domain in full, with the rest retrieved from reference TRBV7-9 and TRBJ1-1, is DTGVSQNPRHKITKRGQNVTFRCDPISEHNRLYWYRQTLGQGPEFLTYFQNEAQLEKSRLLSDRFSAERPKGSFSTLEIQRTEQGDSAMYLCASSPFPTANTEAFFGQGTRLTVV.

CDR3 in DNA: TGTGCCAGCAGTTCGGGGGGGTATGGTCCTAATGAAAAACTGTTTTTT. This codes for CASSSGGYGPNEKLFF. The chain joins TRBV28 to TRBJ1-4; maybe TRBD1 (5 bases). The CDR3 consists of 16 residues. Germline lookup yields CDR1 MDHEN and CDR2 SYDVKM. Trimming took off 4 bases at V and 3 bases at J, with 15 bases between the two ends.

This CDR3 is CASSLDRDYSPLHF. The CDR3 bases are TGCGCCAGCAGCTTGGACAGGGATTATTCACCCCTCCACTTT. The V and J genes are TRBV5-1 and TRBJ1-6, with a weak D call TRBD1 (6 bases). From germline, CDR1 is SGHRS and CDR2 YFSETQ. Trimming took off 0 bases at V and 8 bases at J, with 9 bases between the two ends. The CDR3 totals 14 residues.

CDR3 in DNA: TGTGCCGCCCGTACCAGCGGGGTCGTTAACACTGAAGCTTTCTTT. This sequence encodes CAARTSGVVNTEAFF. The chain is built from TRBV19 and TRBJ1-1; D not resolved. Trimming removed 11 bases at V and 2 bases at J, with 21 bases between. Germline CDR1 is LNHDA and CDR2 is SQIVND (reference sequence). This CDR3 has 15 residues. The full variable domain, in which reference TRBV19 and TRBJ1-1 provide the parts outside the CDR3, is DGGITQSPKYLFRKEGQNVTLSCEQNLNHDAMYWYRQDPGQGLRLIYYSQIVNDFQKGDIAEGYSVSREKKESFPLTVTSAQKNPTAFYLCAARTSGVVNTEAFFGQGTRLTVV.

This chain connects TRBV4-1 to TRBJ2-7; the match to TRBD1 covers 7 bases. The junction had 14 bases not matched to a gene; V was cut back by 3 bases and J by 3 bases. CDR1 is MGHRA, CDR2 YSYEKL, per germline. The CDR3 is 17 amino acids. CDR3 loop: CASSHATPGTVFYEQYF. As DNA, the CDR3 is TGCGCCAGCAGCCATGCCACCCCCGGGACAGTCTTCTACGAGCAGTACTTC.

The chain uses TRBV5-1 and TRBJ2-3; 7 positions match TRBD1. There are 16 residues in the CDR3. With 3 bases clipped from V and 4 bases from J, the junction kept 11 bases outside the gene matches. Germline CDR1 SGHRS, CDR2 YFSETQ. The CDR3 loop reads CASSYGQELVADTQYF. Written as DNA, the CDR3 is TGCGCCAGCAGCTACGGACAGGAGCTAGTCGCAGATACGCAGTATTTT.

The V and J genes are TRBV7-2 and TRBJ1-2; 8 bases match TRBD1. This CDR3 is built from 16 residues. Trimming cost V 2 bases and J 6 bases; bases outside gene matches: 11. The germline V gene encodes CDR1 SGHTA and CDR2 FQGNSA. CDR3 DNA: TGTGCCAGCAGCTTAATTGGACAGGGAATTCTAGATGGCTACACCTTC. It translates to CASSLIGQGILDGYTF.

As for this clone: Other DNA sequences in the same sample also yield this CDR3. This chain links TRBV6-5 with TRBJ1-5, with no clear D. CDR3 length: 13 amino acids. Germline lookup yields CDR1 MNHEY and CDR2 SVGAGI. The ends were cut back, 8 bases at V and 10 bases at J, with 18 bases in the middle. The CDR3 nucleotides read TGTGCCAGCGCTGCAGCGGGCCGTCAACCCCAGCATTTT. It codes for CASAAAGRQPQHF.

This clone was picked up one time. The chain has TRBV29-1 and TRBJ2-7; 7 nucleotides match TRBD2. This CDR3 is built from 14 residues. The V and J ends lost 7 bases and 2 bases, in that order; junction bases with no gene match: 11. Germline loops: CDR1 SQVTM, CDR2 ANQGSEA. For the CDR3, the DNA is TGCAGCGCCATGGGAGGGTCCGGTACCTACGAGCAGTACTTC. Its protein product is CSAMGGSGTYEQYF.

The CDR3, as DNA: TGCGCCAGCAGTGAGTCGACAAGCGGGGGCCCCAGGGCCCAGTACTTC. This gives the protein CASSESTSGGPRAQYF. The chain links TRBV10-2 to TRBJ2-5; 8 nucleotides match TRBD2. The germline gives CDR1 WSHSY, CDR2 SAAADI. Germline trimming cut 0 bases from V and 9 bases from J; bases unmatched to any gene: 12. The CDR3 loop spans 16 amino acids.

This sequence joins TRBV6-1 and TRBJ1-1; no reliable D call. Germline assignment: CDR1 MNHNS and CDR2 SASEGT. This CDR3 spans 14 amino acids. Trimming removed 6 bases at V and 1 base at J, with 12 bases between. The CDR3 DNA reads as TGTGCCAGCAGCCTATTCGGGGAGAACACTGAAGCTTTCTTT. Its translation: CASSLFGENTEAFF.